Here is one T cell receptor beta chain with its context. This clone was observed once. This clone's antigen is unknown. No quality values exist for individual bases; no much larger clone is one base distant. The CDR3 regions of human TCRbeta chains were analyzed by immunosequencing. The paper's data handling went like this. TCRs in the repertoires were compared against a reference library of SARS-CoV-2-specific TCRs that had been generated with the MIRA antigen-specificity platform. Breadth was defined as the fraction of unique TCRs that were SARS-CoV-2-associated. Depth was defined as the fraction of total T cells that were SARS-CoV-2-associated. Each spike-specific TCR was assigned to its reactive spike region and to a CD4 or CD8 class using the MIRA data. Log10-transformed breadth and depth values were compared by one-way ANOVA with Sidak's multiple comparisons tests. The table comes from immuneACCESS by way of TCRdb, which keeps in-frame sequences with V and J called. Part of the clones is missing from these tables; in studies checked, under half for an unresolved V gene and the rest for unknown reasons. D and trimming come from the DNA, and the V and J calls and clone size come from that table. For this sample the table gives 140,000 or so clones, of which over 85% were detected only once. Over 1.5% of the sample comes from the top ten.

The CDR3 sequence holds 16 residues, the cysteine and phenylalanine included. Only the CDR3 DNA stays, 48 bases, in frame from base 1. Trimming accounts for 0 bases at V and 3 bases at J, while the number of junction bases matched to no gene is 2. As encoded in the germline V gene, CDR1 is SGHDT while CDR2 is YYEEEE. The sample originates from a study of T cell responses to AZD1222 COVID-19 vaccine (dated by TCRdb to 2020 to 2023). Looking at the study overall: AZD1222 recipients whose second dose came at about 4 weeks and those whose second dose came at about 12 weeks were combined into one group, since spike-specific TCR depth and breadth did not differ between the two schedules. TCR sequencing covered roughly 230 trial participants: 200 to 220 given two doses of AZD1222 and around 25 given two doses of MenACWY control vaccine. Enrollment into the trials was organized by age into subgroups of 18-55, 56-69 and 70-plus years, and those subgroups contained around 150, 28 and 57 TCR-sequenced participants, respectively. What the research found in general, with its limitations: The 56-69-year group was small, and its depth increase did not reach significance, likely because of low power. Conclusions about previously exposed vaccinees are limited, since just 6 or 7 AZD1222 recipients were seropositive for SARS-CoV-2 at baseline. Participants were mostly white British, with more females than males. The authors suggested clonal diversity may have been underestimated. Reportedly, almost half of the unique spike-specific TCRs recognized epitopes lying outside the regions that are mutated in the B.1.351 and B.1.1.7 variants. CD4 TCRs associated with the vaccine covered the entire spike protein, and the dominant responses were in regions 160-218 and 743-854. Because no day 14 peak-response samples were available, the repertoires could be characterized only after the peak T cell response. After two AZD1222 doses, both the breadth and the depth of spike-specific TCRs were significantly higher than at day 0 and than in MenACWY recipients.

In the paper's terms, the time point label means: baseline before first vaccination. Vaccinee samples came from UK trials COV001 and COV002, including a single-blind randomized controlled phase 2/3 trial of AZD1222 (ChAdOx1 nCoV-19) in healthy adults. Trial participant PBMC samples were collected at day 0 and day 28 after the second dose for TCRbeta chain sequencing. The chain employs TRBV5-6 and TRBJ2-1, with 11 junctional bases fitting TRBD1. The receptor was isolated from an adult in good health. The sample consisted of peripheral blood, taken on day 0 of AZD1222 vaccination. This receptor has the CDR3 CASSLEGQGVYNEQFF. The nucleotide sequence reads TGTGCCAGCAGCTTGGAGGGACAGGGGGTCTACAATGAGCAGTTCTTC. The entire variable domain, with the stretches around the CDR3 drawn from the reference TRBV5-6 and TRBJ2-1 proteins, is DAGVTQSPTHLIKTRGQQVTLRCSPKSGHDTVSWYQQALGQGPQFIFQYYEEEERQRGNFPDRFSGHQFPNYSSELNVNALLLGDSALYLCASSLEGQGVYNEQFFGPGTRLTVL.